Following are 21 T cell receptor beta chains from one sample sequenced in a study of blood T cell repertoires in COVID-19. Clones were sequenced by immunoSEQ multiplex PCR, and TCRdb holds only the in-frame ones, with some missing. The sample contains 50,000 to 60,000 clones, approximately 78% of which appear only once. The source material was peripheral blood. Receptor source: a human donor in a cohort sampled during active or convalescent COVID-19.

The chain couples TRBV9 to TRBJ1-6; D is perhaps TRBD1 (5 bases). This CDR3 is 15 amino acids long. V was clipped by 0 bases and J by 6 bases, with 10 bases between them. CDR1 and CDR2 from the germline V gene are SGDLS and YYNGEE. CDR3 bases: TGTGCCAGCAGCGTAGGGAGGGGTGGTAATTCACCCCTCCACTTT. This sequence encodes CASSVGRGGNSPLHF.

This clone was recorded once. The chain has TRBV4-3 and TRBJ1-6; D gene uncertain. The V gene's germline CDR1 is LGHNA and CDR2 YSLEER. This CDR3 is 15 amino acids long. Trimming stripped 0 bases from V and 10 bases from J, with 13 bases between. The DNA for the CDR3 is TGCGCCAGCAGCCAAGAAGGAATCTTCGGGTCACCCCTCCACTTT. Encoded protein: CASSQEGIFGSPLHF.

The gene calls are TRBV5-5 and TRBJ2-5; 11 nucleotides align to TRBD1. Germline values: CDR1 SGHKS, CDR2 YYEKEE (reference sequence). V was pared by 4 bases and J by 4 bases, with 6 bases of the junction left unmatched. The CDR3 is 15 residues long. Here the CDR3 DNA reads TGTGCCAGCAGCACCTGGACAGGGGGCCGAGAGACCCAGTACTTC. Protein sequence: CASSTWTGGRETQYF.

This clone was seen only a few times. The chain combines TRBV7-9 with TRBJ2-7; D is undetermined. This CDR3 spans 14 amino acids. Germline CDR1 SEHNR, CDR2 FQNEAQ (reference sequence). The germline V and J ends were trimmed by 0 bases and 3 bases, with 9 bases remaining between them. CDR3 sequence (DNA): TGTGCCAGCAGCTTAGCGGCAAACCGCTACGAGCAGTACTTC. Translating gives CASSLAANRYEQYF.

This clone has a handful of counts. This sequence joins TRBV30 and TRBJ1-3; D unresolved. This CDR3 contains 14 residues. From germline, CDR1 is GTSNPN and CDR2 SVGIG (reference sequence). Trimming removed 2 bases from V and 1 base from J, with 9 bases in between. The CDR3 coding sequence is TGTGCCTGGAGTCCCAATCGGTCTGGAAACACCATATATTTT. As protein: CAWSPNRSGNTIYF.

This sequence joins TRBV27 and TRBJ1-2; 7 bases line up with TRBD1. The V gene's germline CDR1 is MNHEY and CDR2 SMNVEV (reference sequence). The CDR3 sequence is 17 residues long. The V gene end was trimmed by 3 bases and the J gene end by 0 bases; junction bases not matched to a gene: 10. CDR3 amino acids: CASSFSPVTGPNYGYTF. CDR3 nucleotide sequence: TGTGCCAGCAGTTTTAGCCCCGTGACAGGGCCTAACTATGGCTACACCTTC.

This chain uses TRBV2 with TRBJ2-7; the match to TRBD1 covers 8 bases. This CDR3 region has 14 residues. V lost 3 bases, J lost 4 bases, and 5 bases stayed unmatched. From germline, CDR1 is SNHLY and CDR2 FYNNEI. This CDR3 is CASSEGQGAYEQYF. The DNA for the CDR3 is TGTGCCAGCAGTGAGGGGCAGGGGGCGTACGAGCAGTACTTC.

The chain couples TRBV2 to TRBJ2-1; 11 bases map to TRBD2. The V segment lost 6 bases and the J segment 4 bases; nucleotides outside the gene matches: 5. The CDR3 runs 15 residues. Germline V lookup: CDR1 SNHLY, CDR2 FYNNEI. The CDR3 DNA reads TGTGCCAGCAGATTAGCGGGGGGGCTATACAATGAGCAGTTCTTC. Its protein product is CASRLAGGLYNEQFF.

This chain connects TRBV7-2 to TRBJ1-3; no reliable D call. The CDR3 totals 16 residues. V shed 5 bases and J shed 0 bases, with 14 bases lying between them. The V gene's germline CDR1 is SGHTA and CDR2 FQGNSA. CDR3 in DNA: TGTGCCAGCAGCAGGACGGAGGGCCCCTCTGGAAACACCATATATTTT. This sequence encodes CASSRTEGPSGNTIYF. The full variable domain, completed using reference TRBV7-2 and TRBJ1-3, is GAGVSQSPSNKVTEKGKDVELRCDPISGHTALYWYRQSLGQGLEFLIYFQGNSAPDKSGLPSDRFSAERTGGSVSTLTIQRTQQEDSAVYLCASSRTEGPSGNTIYFGEGSWLTVV.

The chain is built from TRBV6-2 or TRBV6-3 and TRBJ2-5, with D possibly being TRBD2 (6 bases). V lost 4 bases and J lost 1, with 22 bases in between. Germline V CDR1 and CDR2: MNHEY, SVGEGT. The CDR3 is 18 residues long. For the CDR3, the DNA is TGTGCCAGCAGTTTCTCCCCCGAGACACTAGCCCCCCAAGAGACCCAGTACTTC. This gives the protein CASSFSPETLAPQETQYF.

The chain is built from TRBV7-2 and TRBJ1-2, with TRBD1 as a possible D gene (6 bases). The CDR3 extends over 13 amino acids. Germline CDR1 reads SGHTA; CDR2 reads FQGNSA. Trimming cost V 5 bases and J 7 bases, with 14 bases left between them. As DNA, the CDR3 is TGTGCCAGCAGCGCAAGGGGGTTCGGTGGCTACACCTTC. This translates into CASSARGFGGYTF.

The chain recombines TRBV6-4 with TRBJ1-2; 9 nucleotides align to TRBD1. V was pared by 3 bases and J by 5 bases, with 4 bases of the junction left unmatched. The CDR3 is 14 residues long. Germline V gives CDR1 MRHNA, CDR2 SNTAGT. CDR3 residues: CASSEGGQGYGYTF. As DNA, the CDR3 is TGTGCCAGCAGTGAAGGAGGACAGGGGTATGGCTACACCTTC.

The chain has TRBV7-9 and TRBJ1-1; 9 bases line up with TRBD1. The CDR3 covers 15 residues. Losses at the gene ends were 5 bases for V and 5 bases for J; bases not matched to a gene: 9. CDR1 is SEHNR and CDR2 is FQNEAQ in the germline V gene (reference sequence). CDR3 nucleotide sequence: TGTGCCAGCAGCCCCCGTGACAGGGGGGGGACTGAAGCTTTCTTT. Translated, it gives CASSPRDRGGTEAFF.

This rearrangement joins TRBV4-1 to TRBJ2-1; 7 positions match TRBD1. The junction had 12 bases not matched to a gene; V was cut back by 1 base and J by 9 bases. This CDR3 comprises 16 residues. Germline V gene lookup returns CDR1 MGHRA and CDR2 YSYEKL. The CDR3: CASSQGEGTGAGEQFF. The CDR3 nucleotides read TGCGCCAGCAGCCAAGGAGAGGGAACAGGGGCGGGTGAGCAGTTCTTC.

The chain carries TRBV6-5 and TRBJ1-1; possibly TRBD1 for D (5 bases). This CDR3 has 13 residues. The germline V and J ends were trimmed by 2 bases and 3 bases, with 7 bases remaining between them. The germline gives CDR1 MNHEY, CDR2 SVGAGI. The CDR3 sequence is CASSYKGYTEAFF. The CDR3 region has the DNA TGTGCCAGCAGTTACAAGGGGTACACTGAAGCTTTCTTT.

The genes are TRBV3-1 (or the pseudogene TRBV3-2) and TRBJ2-1; D is perhaps TRBD1 (6 bases). The CDR3 runs 14 residues. Trimming removed 5 bases from V and 9 bases from J, with 17 bases in between. Per germline, CDR1 LGHDT and CDR2 YNNKEL (reference sequence). CDR3 bases: TGTGCCAGCAGCGCCCGGGACCAGGGGAGTGAGCAGTTCTTC. Encoded protein: CASSARDQGSEQFF.

This clone appeared a few times. The J gene is TRBJ2-7, the V gene TRBV3-1 (or the pseudogene TRBV3-2); 10 bases map to TRBD1. The germline gives CDR1 LGHDT, CDR2 YNNKEL (reference sequence). V dropped 2 bases and J dropped 2; count of bases not matched to a gene: 9. This CDR3 has 17 amino acids. The CDR3 bases are TGTGCCAGCAGCCAACCGACTTTGGGGACAGGGGCCTACGAGCAGTACTTC. Its translation is CASSQPTLGTGAYEQYF.

V is TRBV19 and J is TRBJ1-4; D ambiguous. V was clipped by 4 bases and J by 0 bases, with 18 bases between them. The germline gives CDR1 LNHDA, CDR2 SQIVND (reference sequence). The CDR3 loop spans 18 amino acids. The CDR3 DNA is TGTGCCAGTAGTACGAAGGCCAGTACAGATGCAACTAATGAAAAACTGTTTTTT. It yields the protein CASSTKASTDATNEKLFF.

The chain carries TRBV19 and TRBJ2-3; 10 bases are shared with TRBD2. The CDR3 runs 16 residues. V trimming: 1 base; J trimming: 3 bases; junction bases outside the gene matches: 4. CDR1 and CDR2 (germline): LNHDA, SQIVND (reference sequence). CDR3 sequence (DNA): TGTGCCAGTAGTATAGCCCCTAGCGGGGGAACAGATACGCAGTATTTT. It is translated as CASSIAPSGGTDTQYF.

The chain uses TRBV11-2 and TRBJ2-3; 8 bases fit TRBD1. With V trimmed by 4 bases and J by 4 bases, 7 bases remained unmatched. The CDR3 length is 15 residues. CDR1 and CDR2 from the germline V gene are SGHAT and FQNNGV. CDR3 coding DNA: TGTGCCAGCAGCTCCATCAGGGGGCAGGCAGATACGCAGTATTTT. The encoded protein is CASSSIRGQADTQYF.

The chain is built from TRBV5-4 and TRBJ1-1; 9 bases align to TRBD1. Germline assignment: CDR1 SGHNT and CDR2 YYREEE (reference sequence). J lost 2 bases, V lost 0 bases, and 5 bases had no gene match. The CDR3 covers 16 residues. The CDR3 protein is CASSLANTGGNTEAFF. CDR3 bases: TGTGCCAGCAGCTTGGCAAATACAGGGGGCAACACTGAAGCTTTCTTT.